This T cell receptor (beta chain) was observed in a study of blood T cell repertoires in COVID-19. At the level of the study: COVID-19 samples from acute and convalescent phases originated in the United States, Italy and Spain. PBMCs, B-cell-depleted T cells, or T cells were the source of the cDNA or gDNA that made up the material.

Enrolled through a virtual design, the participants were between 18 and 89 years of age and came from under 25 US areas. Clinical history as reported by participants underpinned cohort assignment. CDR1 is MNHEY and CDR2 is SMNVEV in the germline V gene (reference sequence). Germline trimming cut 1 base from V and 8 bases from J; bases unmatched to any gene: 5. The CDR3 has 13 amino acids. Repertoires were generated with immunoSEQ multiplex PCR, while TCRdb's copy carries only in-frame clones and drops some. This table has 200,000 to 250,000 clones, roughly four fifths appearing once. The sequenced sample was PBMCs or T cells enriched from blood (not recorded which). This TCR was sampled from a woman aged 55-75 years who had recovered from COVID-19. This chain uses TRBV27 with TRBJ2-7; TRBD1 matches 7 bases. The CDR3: CASSLYRGVQQYF. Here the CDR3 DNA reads TGTGCCAGCAGTTTATACAGGGGAGTTCAGCAGTACTTC.